These 20 T cell receptor beta chains came from one sample sequenced in a study of blood T cell repertoires in COVID-19. Profiled with immunoSEQ multiplex PCR; TCRdb holds only in-frame clones, not every one. The sample has roughly 120,000 clones, approximately 79% seen once; the top ten hold around 15%. Input material: peripheral blood. These receptors were collected from an elderly woman with active or convalescent COVID-19.

The chain uses TRBV7-8 and TRBJ1-4, with D perhaps TRBD1 (6 bases). Germline V gene sequence: CDR1 SGHVS, CDR2 FQNEAQ. V shed 5 bases and J shed 4 bases, with 11 bases lying between them. The CDR3 loop spans 14 amino acids. The CDR3 is CASSANRVNEKLFF. CDR3 DNA sequence: TGTGCCAGCAGCGCAAACAGGGTTAATGAAAAACTGTTTTTT.

V and J are TRBV28 and TRBJ2-1; 7 bases fit TRBD2. The V gene end was trimmed by 5 bases and the J gene end by 4 bases; junction bases not matched to a gene: 20. This CDR3 spans 19 amino acids. The V gene's germline CDR1 is MDHEN and CDR2 SYDVKM. In DNA form, the CDR3 reads TGTGCCAGCAGTCCGGCCGGGACGGGGGGTGAAGGCCTATACAATGAGCAGTTCTTC. It codes for CASSPAGTGGEGLYNEQFF.

The chain combines TRBV7-9 with TRBJ1-1; D is uncertain. The CDR3 covers 14 residues. Deletions cut 6 bases from V and 6 bases from J, with 17 bases between. CDR1 and CDR2 from the germline V gene are SEHNR and FQNEAQ (reference sequence). This CDR3 reads CASSGRTIAAEAFF. CDR3 bases: TGTGCCAGCAGTGGGAGGACCATTGCCGCTGAAGCTTTCTTT.

V is TRBV19 and J is TRBJ1-1; D is ambiguous. Deletions cut 6 bases from V and 3 bases from J, with 11 bases between. Germline CDR1 is LNHDA and CDR2 is SQIVND (reference sequence). The CDR3 sequence is 13 residues long. In nucleotides, the CDR3 is TGTGCCAGTAGGCCGACTACCTACACTGAAGCTTTCTTT. This encodes CASRPTTYTEAFF.

J is TRBJ2-2 and V is TRBV2, with a weak D call TRBD2 (5 bases). CDR3 length: 12 residues. Germline V gene data show CDR1 as SNHLY and CDR2 as FYNNEI. Trimming took 6 bases from V and 7 from J, leaving 9 bases between them. DNA of the CDR3: TGTGCCAGCAGGGCACGGGGCGGGGAGCTGTTTTTT. It translates to CASRARGGELFF.

This clone was detected a few times. This chain connects TRBV28 to TRBJ2-5; the D is unclear. V lost 6 bases and J lost 9, with 14 bases in between. In germline, CDR1 is MDHEN, CDR2 SYDVKM. The CDR3 has 12 residues. The CDR3, as DNA: TGTGCCAGCAGCCGAGCCCCTTTTTCCCAGTACTTC. This gives the protein CASSRAPFSQYF.

V and J are TRBV7-9 and TRBJ2-3; D unresolved. CDR1 is SEHNR and CDR2 is FQNEAQ in the germline V gene (reference sequence). Trimming took off 3 bases at V and 0 bases at J, with 13 bases between the two ends. The CDR3 is made up of 16 amino acids. CDR3 region: CASSFGLDASTDTQYF. DNA of the CDR3: TGTGCCAGCAGCTTCGGTCTAGACGCTAGCACAGATACGCAGTATTTT.

The CDR3 here is CASSDLTGAGDEQFF. The DNA of the CDR3 is TGTGCCAGCAGTGACCTTACGGGAGCAGGCGATGAGCAGTTCTTC. The rearrangement links TRBV2 to TRBJ2-1; D is possibly TRBD2 (6 bases). The CDR3 covers 15 residues. Germline-derived CDR1 and CDR2 are SNHLY and FYNNEI. With 3 bases removed from V and 8 bases from J, the gap between germline ends came to 17 bases.

The table lists this clone with a few counts. The chain links TRBV2 to TRBJ1-1; no definite D call. CDR1 is SNHLY, CDR2 FYNNEI, per germline. V lost 7 bases, J lost 6 bases, and 15 bases lay in between. The CDR3 runs to 13 residues. The CDR3 DNA is TGTGCCAGCACCAGACTGGGAGAGGCTGAAGCTTTCTTT. Its translation: CASTRLGEAEAFF.

The V call is TRBV2, the J call TRBJ2-7; TRBD1 agrees at 9 bases. CDR3 length: 15 amino acids. Germline V gene sequence: CDR1 SNHLY, CDR2 FYNNEI. V trimming: 3 bases; J trimming: 2 bases; junction bases outside the gene matches: 5. CDR3 loop: CASSDATGGAYEQYF. Written as DNA, the CDR3 is TGTGCCAGCAGTGACGCGACAGGGGGGGCCTACGAGCAGTACTTC. The whole variable domain, remainder taken from reference TRBV2 and TRBJ2-7, is EPEVTQTPSHQVTQMGQEVILRCVPISNHLYFYWYRQILGQKVEFLVSFYNNEISEKSEIFDDQFSVERPDGSNFTLKIRSTKLEDSAMYFCASSDATGGAYEQYFGPGTRLTVT.

The chain is built from TRBV16 and TRBJ1-3; 8 nucleotides agree with TRBD1. This CDR3 is built from 14 residues. V lost 5 bases and J lost 3; bases outside the gene matches: 3. Germline V lookup: CDR1 KGHSY, CDR2 FQNENV. CDR3 in amino acids: CASSWTGFGNTIYF. The DNA of the CDR3 is TGTGCCAGCAGCTGGACAGGGTTTGGAAACACCATATATTTT.

V and J are TRBV6-2 or TRBV6-3 and TRBJ1-2; D is possibly TRBD1 (5 bases). Germline CDR1 and CDR2: MNHEY and SVGEGT. The CDR3 length is 13 residues. The V gene lost 2 bases and the J gene lost 8 bases, with 12 bases spanning the gap. CDR3 sequence (DNA): TGTGCCAGCAGTTACACGGCAGGGCAAGGCTACACCTTC. Its translation is CASSYTAGQGYTF.

The J gene is TRBJ1-5, the V gene TRBV19; tentatively, D is TRBD1 (5 bases). The CDR3 is 14 residues long. Trimming removed 2 bases from V and 7 bases from J, with 12 bases in between. CDR1 LNHDA and CDR2 SQIVND come from the germline V gene (reference sequence). CDR3 sequence: CASSIPGYGQPQHF. In DNA, the CDR3 is TGTGCCAGTAGTATACCAGGGTACGGACAGCCCCAGCATTTT. The full variable domain, its missing parts supplied by reference TRBV19 and TRBJ1-5, is DGGITQSPKYLFRKEGQNVTLSCEQNLNHDAMYWYRQDPGQGLRLIYYSQIVNDFQKGDIAEGYSVSREKKESFPLTVTSAQKNPTAFYLCASSIPGYGQPQHFGDGTRLSIL.

J is TRBJ1-4 and V is TRBV2; TRBD1 aligns across 7 bases. Germline trimming cut 6 bases from V and 3 bases from J; bases unmatched to any gene: 4. Germline V gives CDR1 SNHLY, CDR2 FYNNEI. The CDR3 loop spans 14 amino acids. The CDR3 coding sequence is TGTGCCAGCAGATCGGGACAGTCTAATGAAAAACTGTTTTTT. Translating gives CASRSGQSNEKLFF.

This clone appeared a few times. J is TRBJ2-7 and V is TRBV5-4, with 7 bases matching TRBD2. The germline CDR1 and CDR2 sequences are SGHNT and YYREEE (reference sequence). This CDR3 has 15 residues. After removal of 2 bases from V and 7 bases from J, the junction contained 12 bases not matched to a gene. CDR3 nucleotide sequence: TGTGCCAGCAGCTTCGGGGGAGCGGGACTACGGGAGCAGTACTTC. This gives the protein CASSFGGAGLREQYF.

The J gene is TRBJ2-3, the V gene TRBV20-1; perhaps TRBD2 as D (5 bases). Trimming removed 3 bases from V and 0 bases from J, with 10 bases in between. Germline assignment: CDR1 DFQATT and CDR2 SNEGSKA (reference sequence). The CDR3 is 14 amino acids. The chain's CDR3 is CSASVATSTDTQYF. In nucleotides, the CDR3 is TGCAGTGCTAGTGTAGCGACTAGCACAGATACGCAGTATTTT.

J is TRBJ1-1 and V is TRBV29-1, with 12 bases identical to TRBD1. Germline loops: CDR1 SQVTM, CDR2 ANQGSEA. The CDR3 spans 14 residues. V shed 6 bases, J shed 10 bases, and the junction held 12 bases outside the gene matches. The CDR3 here is CSVDTGTGGARAFF. The CDR3 region has the DNA TGCAGCGTGGATACCGGGACAGGGGGCGCGAGAGCTTTCTTT. The complete variable domain, with remaining parts taken from reference TRBV29-1 and TRBJ1-1, reads SAVISQKPSRDICQRGTSLTIQCQVDSQVTMMFWYRQQPGQSLTLIATANQGSEATYESGFVIDKFPISRPNLTFSTLTVSNMSPEDSSIYLCSVDTGTGGARAFFGQGTRLTVV.

The chain joins TRBV7-6 to TRBJ2-2, with 12 bases matching TRBD2. The germline V gene has CDR1 SGHVS and CDR2 FNYEAQ. This CDR3 has 18 amino acids. Unmatched junction bases numbered 6, after V lost 2 bases and J lost 2 bases. For the CDR3, the DNA is TGTGCCAGCAGCTTACGACTAGCGGGAGCGTTAAACACCGGGGAGCTGTTTTTT. This codes for CASSLRLAGALNTGELFF.

The chain carries TRBV7-2 and TRBJ2-7; the D gene is possibly TRBD2 (5 bases). CDR1 is SGHTA and CDR2 is FQGNSA in the germline V gene. The V gene lost 5 bases and the J gene lost 0 bases, with 17 bases spanning the gap. The CDR3 extends over 16 amino acids. For the CDR3, the DNA is TGTGCCAGCAGCCGGGGAATGGACGCACGCTCCTACGAGCAGTACTTC. It specifies CASSRGMDARSYEQYF. Full variable domain (outside the CDR3, taken from reference TRBV7-2 and TRBJ2-7): GAGVSQSPSNKVTEKGKDVELRCDPISGHTALYWYRQSLGQGLEFLIYFQGNSAPDKSGLPSDRFSAERTGGSVSTLTIQRTQQEDSAVYLCASSRGMDARSYEQYFGPGTRLTVT.

The J gene is TRBJ1-2, the V gene TRBV18; D possibly corresponds to TRBD1 (6 bases). This CDR3 is built from 18 residues. Trimming took off 2 bases at V and 4 bases at J, with 23 bases between the two ends. Germline lookup yields CDR1 KGHSH and CDR2 LQKENI. The CDR3 is CASSPSINRENERYGYTF. CDR3 nucleotide sequence: TGTGCCAGCTCACCAAGTATTAACAGGGAGAATGAACGCTATGGCTACACCTTC.